A selection of T cell receptor beta chains follows, all from one sample in a study of cytomegalovirus exposure and HLA in healthy donors. TCRdb's table, derived via immunoSEQ multiplex PCR, lists solely in-frame clones and lacks some. Among about 250,000 clones listed, over 75% were seen once. Sequencing was performed on PBMCs. The receptor set was obtained from a young man in good health and CMV-seropositive. Each CDR3 is given with its conserved first and last residue. D genes are given only for firm matches. The listing skips clone size in some rows; elsewhere it reads once, few, many or a size class.

TGTGCCAGCACCTTAAGCACAGATACGCAGTATTTT	CASTLSTDTQYF	TRBJ2-3	TRBV2	12	NA	NA
TGCGCCAGCAGCCAAGATAAGACTAAAACTGAAGCTTTCTTT	CASSQDKTKTEAFF	TRBJ1-1	TRBV4-3	14	NA	NA
TGTGCCATCTTAGCGGGAGGGTCCTACGAGCAGTACTTC	CAILAGGSYEQYF	TRBJ2-7	TRBV10-3	13	TRBD2	NA
TGCAGCGTGACAGGGGAGGCCAAAAACATTCAGTACTTC	CSVTGEAKNIQYF	TRBJ2-4	TRBV29-1	13	TRBD1	once
TGTGCCAGCAGCTTCGGGCAGGGGCCCCACAATGAGCAGTTCTTC	CASSFGQGPHNEQFF	TRBJ2-1	TRBV7-9	15	NA	NA
TGTGCCAGCAGCCCCAAGGCCCACTACGAGCAGTACTTC	CASSPKAHYEQYF	TRBJ2-7	TRBV11-3	13	NA	few
TGTGCCAGCCTCACTAGCGGATCCACAGATACGCAGTATTTT	CASLTSGSTDTQYF	TRBJ2-3	TRBV5-4	14	TRBD2	NA
TGCGCCAGCAGCTTTTCGACTAGCGGGAGTGGAAGTGAGCAGTTCTTC	CASSFSTSGSGSEQFF	TRBJ2-1	TRBV5-1	16	TRBD2	NA
TGTGCCAGCAGCCCGCTAGACAGAGAGACGTATGGCTACACCTTC	CASSPLDRETYGYTF	TRBJ1-2	TRBV5-6	15	NA	NA
TGTGCCAGTAGGCCCCACGGGGGCGGACAGCCCCAGCATTTT	CASRPHGGGQPQHF	TRBJ1-5	TRBV19	14	NA	NA
TGCAGCGTTGAAGACCCAGGACGGATAACTGAAGCTTTCTTT	CSVEDPGRITEAFF	TRBJ1-1	TRBV29-1	14	NA	NA
TGCGCCAGCAGCTTATTACAGGGCAATGAGCAGTTCTTC	CASSLLQGNEQFF	TRBJ2-1	TRBV5-1	13	NA	NA
TGTGCCAGCAGCTTAGGGCACGGGGAGCTGTTTTTT	CASSLGHGELFF	TRBJ2-2	TRBV7-6	12	NA	NA
TGTGCCAGCAGGGGTCGAGGGAGGGCGGACGCTGAAGCTTTCTTT	CASRGRGRADAEAFF	TRBJ1-1	TRBV5-6	15	NA	NA
TGTGCCAGCAGTGAGTTCCGGGGTGCGGACACTGAAGCTTTCTTT	CASSEFRGADTEAFF	TRBJ1-1	TRBV6-1	15	NA	NA
TGTGCCAGCAGCTTACGGATAGGAACTGAAGCTTTCTTT	CASSLRIGTEAFF	TRBJ1-1	TRBV7-9	13	NA	NA
TGTGCCAGCAGCTTGGCATGGAGGGGCAACGAGCAGTACTTC	CASSLAWRGNEQYF	TRBJ2-7	TRBV5-4	14	NA	once
TGTGCCAGCAGGCCCCCGGGGTACGCGAACACCGGGGAGCTGTTTTTT	CASRPPGYANTGELFF	TRBJ2-2	TRBV7-9	16	NA	NA
TGTGCCTGGAATAGAGTGATCGGGGAGCTGTTTTTT	CAWNRVIGELFF	TRBJ2-2	TRBV30	12	NA	NA
TGTGCCAGCAGTTCCCTAGATCAGCCCCAGCATTTT	CASSSLDQPQHF	TRBJ1-5	TRBV27	12	NA	NA
TGTGCCAGCAGCGTAGCTGGTTCAGGGGCTACCTACGAGCAGTACTTC	CASSVAGSGATYEQYF	TRBJ2-7	TRBV9	16	NA	NA
TGTGCCAGCAGCTTATCTGGCGGGAGCTCCTACGAGCAGTACTTC	CASSLSGGSSYEQYF	TRBJ2-7	TRBV7-9	15	TRBD2	NA
TGTGCCAGCAGTGAAAGGGTAGCGGGAGTGACTAGCACAGATACGCAGTATTTT	CASSERVAGVTSTDTQYF	TRBJ2-3	TRBV2	18	TRBD2	NA
TGTGCCTGGAGTGTATCGGTCGGGATCAATGAGCAGTTCTTC	CAWSVSVGINEQFF	TRBJ2-1	TRBV30	14	NA	NA
TGTGCCATCAGTGTCCGGGGCGATATGAACACTGAAGCTTTCTTT	CAISVRGDMNTEAFF	TRBJ1-1	TRBV10-3	15	NA	NA
TGTGCCAGCAGTTTATCCCGGGAGGGCCCCTACAATGAGCAGTTCTTC	CASSLSREGPYNEQFF	TRBJ2-1	TRBV27	16	TRBD2	NA
TGTGCCAGCAGCATGGGACAGGGGCCCTACAATGAGCAGTTCTTC	CASSMGQGPYNEQFF	TRBJ2-1	TRBV7-6	15	TRBD1	once
TGTGCCAGCAGTTACGGCAGGGGGCTTGGTCAGCCCCAGCATTTT	CASSYGRGLGQPQHF	TRBJ1-5	TRBV6-5	15	TRBD1	NA
TGTGCCAGCAGCCCGAGCAGGGGAGCCTATGGCTACACCTTC	CASSPSRGAYGYTF	TRBJ1-2	TRBV7-9	14	NA	NA
TGTGCCAGCAGTTATGCCACCATGAACACTGAAGCTTTCTTT	CASSYATMNTEAFF	TRBJ1-1	TRBV6-5	14	NA	NA
TGTGCCAGCAGTGCCGGCAGGAACACTGAAGCTTTCTTT	CASSAGRNTEAFF	TRBJ1-1	TRBV6-1	13	NA	few
TGTGCCAGCAGCCAAACGTCCCCTCTCGAGCAGTACTTC	CASSQTSPLEQYF	TRBJ2-7	TRBV7-2	13	NA	NA
TGTGCCAGCAGCCAAGAGCAAGGGGGGCCCTATGGCTACACCTTC	CASSQEQGGPYGYTF	TRBJ1-2	TRBV4-2	15	NA	NA
TGTGCCAGCAGCTTGGAGCAGGGATACAATGAGCAGTTCTTC	CASSLEQGYNEQFF	TRBJ2-1	TRBV5-4	14	NA	NA
TGTGCCAGCAGGCGGATGACAGATACGCAGTATTTT	CASRRMTDTQYF	TRBJ2-3	TRBV7-2	12	NA	NA
TGTGCCAGCAGCTTAGTTGGGACAGACCCTGAAAAACTGTTTTTT	CASSLVGTDPEKLFF	TRBJ1-4	TRBV11-2	15	TRBD1	NA
TGCGCCAGCAGCCAAGGGACAGGTAACTACGAGCAGTACTTC	CASSQGTGNYEQYF	TRBJ2-7	TRBV4-1	14	TRBD1	NA
TGTGCCAGCAGCTGGACAGGGGCCCTCGCCGGGGAGCTGTTTTTT	CASSWTGALAGELFF	TRBJ2-2	TRBV6-5	15	TRBD1	once
TGTGCCAGCTCACCGGCCAAGATGAACACTGAAGCTTTCTTT	CASSPAKMNTEAFF	TRBJ1-1	TRBV18	14	NA	once